Below are 12 T cell receptor beta chains sequenced from a single sample in a study of cytomegalovirus exposure and HLA in healthy donors. The PCR was carried out with 60 Vbeta primers and 13 Jbeta primers. TCRdb's copy holds only in-frame clones and misses some; the assay was immunoSEQ multiplex PCR. The sample records under 200,000 clones, 87% being singletons. The sample comprised PBMCs. The receptors here all came from a woman under 40 in good health and CMV-seronegative.

The chain uses TRBV5-1 and TRBJ1-6, with 8 bases identical to TRBD1. The V gene end was trimmed by 3 bases and the J gene end by 3 bases; junction bases not matched to a gene: 2. This CDR3 has 15 amino acids. Germline loops: CDR1 SGHRS, CDR2 YFSETQ. CDR3 DNA sequence: TGCGCCAGCAGCTCGGACAGGGACTATAATTCACCCCTCCACTTT. Protein sequence: CASSSDRDYNSPLHF.

A remark on this clone: One end of the junction fails to match germline, which may point to a read error. The V call is TRBV4-1, the J call TRBJ2-5; 7 bases are shared with TRBD2. Looked up from germline, CDR1 is MGHRA and CDR2 is YSYEKL. This CDR3 is 14 amino acids long. This chain's CDR3 is CASRQAGSKETQYF. Written as DNA, the CDR3 is TGCGCCAGCAGGCAAGCGGGGTCGAAAGAGACCCAGTACTTC.

Here the CDR3 reads CASSLLGTSGSSHEQFF. The CDR3 nucleotides read TGTGCCAGCAGCCTCCTTGGGACTAGCGGGAGTTCTCATGAGCAGTTCTTC. The V and J genes are TRBV7-9 and TRBJ2-1; 14 bases agree with TRBD2. This CDR3 region has 17 residues. The V gene end was trimmed by 5 bases and the J gene end by 8 bases; junction bases not matched to a gene: 11. Per germline, CDR1 SEHNR and CDR2 FQNEAQ (reference sequence).

The chain joins TRBV19 to TRBJ1-5; tentative D call: TRBD1 (5 bases). V dropped 9 bases and J dropped 1 base, with 19 bases sitting between them. The germline CDR1 and CDR2 sequences are LNHDA and SQIVND (reference sequence). The CDR3 runs to 16 residues. As DNA, the CDR3 is TGTGCCAGCAGTCGGGGGGATGCCGGGAGCAATCAGCCCCAGCATTTT. This encodes CASSRGDAGSNQPQHF.

This chain links TRBV10-3 with TRBJ2-7; 11 positions match TRBD1. Germline CDR1 and CDR2: ENHRY and SYGVKD. CDR3 length: 16 amino acids. Trimming took 5 bases from V and 3 from J; bases not matched to a gene: 9. The CDR3 nucleotides read TGTGCCATCAGTACCGGAGCCGGGACAGGGGGCTACGAGCAGTACTTC. It encodes CAISTGAGTGGYEQYF.

This clone was counted between two and nine times. The V call is TRBV7-7, the J call TRBJ2-1; 9 bases fit TRBD2. V shed 5 bases and J 5 bases; nucleotides not matched to a gene: 7. The CDR3 contains 15 residues. Germline V gene lookup returns CDR1 SSHAT and CDR2 FNYEAQ (reference sequence). The CDR3 region is CASSPGAGGDNEQFF. The DNA for the CDR3 is TGTGCCAGCAGCCCAGGAGCGGGAGGCGACAATGAGCAGTTCTTC.

The rearrangement uses TRBV7-8 and TRBJ2-7; TRBD2 matches at 7 bases. The CDR3 length is 13 residues. In germline, CDR1 is SGHVS, CDR2 FQNEAQ. The ends lost 5 bases at V and 3 bases at J; junction bases unmatched: 4. CDR3 sequence: CASSRGDLYEQYF. The CDR3 coding sequence is TGTGCCAGCAGCCGGGGGGACCTCTACGAGCAGTACTTC.

V and J are TRBV18 and TRBJ1-5; weak D call: TRBD1 (5 bases). Trimming stripped 3 bases from V and 4 bases from J, with 7 bases between. Germline loops: CDR1 KGHSH, CDR2 LQKENI. The CDR3 loop spans 13 amino acids. DNA of the CDR3: TGTGCCAGCTCACCGGGGGGGAATCAGCCCCAGCATTTT. As protein: CASSPGGNQPQHF.

Written as DNA, the CDR3 is TGCGCCAGCAGCCCTTCGGGGGGGGAGACCCAGTACTTC. Translating gives CASSPSGGETQYF. This chain links TRBV5-1 with TRBJ2-5, with 8 bases lining up with TRBD2. Germline CDR1 is SGHRS and CDR2 is YFSETQ. V shed 4 bases, J shed 5 bases, and the junction held 4 bases outside the gene matches. The CDR3 totals 13 residues.

The V gene is TRBV7-6, the J gene TRBJ1-1; the D is unclear. The germline CDR1 and CDR2 sequences are SGHVS and FNYEAQ. V gave up 5 bases and J gave up 5 bases, with 24 bases separating them. This CDR3 spans 17 amino acids. In nucleotides, the CDR3 is TGTGCCAGCAGCCGCCAAATACCCCGGGGAGGAGGGACTGAAGCTTTCTTT. This sequence encodes CASSRQIPRGGGTEAFF.

V usage is TRBV19 and J usage is TRBJ1-5, with 7 bases matching TRBD1. CDR3 size: 13 residues. Germline CDR1 and CDR2: LNHDA and SQIVND (reference sequence). The J segment lost 1 base and the V segment lost 9 bases, leaving 3 bases of the junction unmatched. The CDR3 sequence is CASQTGSNQPQHF. The CDR3 region has the DNA TGTGCCAGCCAGACAGGGAGCAATCAGCCCCAGCATTTT.

The chain combines TRBV19 with TRBJ2-1; 14 nucleotides agree with TRBD2. With 5 bases clipped from V and 12 bases from J, the junction kept 9 bases outside the gene matches. The CDR3 covers 15 residues. CDR1 and CDR2 (germline): LNHDA, SQIVND (reference sequence). DNA of the CDR3: TGTGCCAGTAGTCTCCCGACTAGCGGGGGGGCTCGGCAGTTCTTC. This sequence encodes CASSLPTSGGARQFF.